Included here is one T cell receptor (beta chain) sequence, with context. The data originate from a study of blood T cells in healthy people across ages. A sample-barcoded 5' primer and a J-beta primer mix were used in a second PCR of about 7 to 12 cycles. TCRdb reprocessed the 5' RACE reads via MiXCR and lists one record per CDR3 protein. The sample holds fewer than 2 million distinct CDR3 sequences, around 42% seen once. Sequenced input: blood. This receptor was identified in a human donor in good health.

The CDR3 protein is CASSSRAGPNQPQHF. The CDR3 region has the DNA TGCGCCAGCAGCTCCCGGGCAGGCCCTAATCAGCCCCAGCATTTT. The V gene is TRBV4-3, the J gene TRBJ1-5; no firm D call. The CDR3 contains 15 residues. V lost 5 bases to trimming and J lost 4 bases, with 15 bases between them. Germline V CDR1 and CDR2: LGHNA, YSLEER.